A single T cell receptor (beta chain) is shown here with its context. The sample belongs to a study of tumor-infiltrating lymphocytes in oesophageal squamous cell carcinoma. In TCRdb, the PCR reads were re-called with MiXCR into one record per CDR3 protein. The sample has about 9,600 distinct CDR3 sequences; about 53% are singletons. Germline CDR1 and CDR2: SGHVS and FNYEAQ. The CDR3 spans 15 residues. The sequenced material came from esophageal tumor tissue. This chain joins TRBV7-6 and TRBJ2-6; 10 bases are shared with TRBD2. The J call is doubtful: the DNA matches TRBJ2-7 better. The TCR originated in a female donor with esophageal squamous cell carcinoma. CDR3 protein: CASSLGLAGVYEQYF. CDR3 nucleotide sequence: TGTGCCAGCAGCTTAGGGCTAGCGGGAGTTTACGAGCAGTACTTC.